This record looks at one TCR beta chain sequence and its context. The antigen is not known. Measured with immunoSEQ multiplex PCR; TCRdb has only the in-frame clones, and not every one. Among under 150,000 clones listed, about 93% were seen once. The data belong to a study of graft-versus-host responses after intestinal transplantation. As for the study in general: Recipients were given multivisceral, liver-intestinal, or isolated intestinal transplants. Recipients uniformly received anti-thymocyte globulin induction, followed by tacrolimus and steroids for approximately 3 years.

General study findings and limits: Recipient marrow contained GvH clones, some of which appeared first in ileum or blood. Early after transplant, HvG declines were associated with peak levels of circulating GvH clones.

Deletions cut 1 base from V and 7 bases from J, with 13 bases between. The CDR3 has 14 residues. From germline, CDR1 is KGHSH and CDR2 LQKENI. The sequence was obtained from a human donor who received an intestinal transplant. The material sequenced was unstimulated CD4+ T cells sorted from spleen or lymph node cells, taken before intestinal transplant. This sequence joins TRBV18 and TRBJ1-2; D uncertain. The CDR3 region has the DNA TGTGCCAGCTCACCACAGGGCATTACTGGTGGCTACACCTTC. As protein: CASSPQGITGGYTF.